This entry describes one TCR beta chain. Its matching antigen is unknown. The sample has other DNA sequences that encode this CDR3 too. The CDR3 totals 11 residues. CDR1 is MDHEN, CDR2 SYDVKM, per germline. The V end was cut by 6 bases, the J end by 4 bases, with 7 bases between. The sample originates from a study of shared clonotypes between healthy human individuals. Findings of the study overall: It was the non-shared clonotypes that had lower generation probabilities than clonotypes shared by all four donors.

Using immunoSEQ multiplex PCR, the repertoire was profiled, and TCRdb retains in-frame clones only, with some absent. The table records over a million clones, around 97% of them present only once. The TCR was taken from a man aged 30-40 years in good health. V is TRBV28 and J is TRBJ2-7; no clear D. The material sequenced was naive CD4+ T cells sorted from blood. Described subset: CD45RA+ positively selected. CDR3: CASSLGYEQYF. CDR3 coding DNA: TGTGCCAGCAGCTTGGGTTACGAGCAGTACTTC. Complete variable domain (other parts from reference TRBV28 and TRBJ2-7): DVKVTQSSRYLVKRTGEKVFLECVQDMDHENMFWYRQDPGLGLRLIYFSYDVKMKEKGDIPEGYSVSREKKERFSLILESASTNQTSMYLCASSLGYEQYFGPGTRLTVT.